This TCR beta chain was found in a study of blood T cell repertoires in COVID-19. Across the whole study: The samples span acute and convalescent COVID-19 from the United States, Italy and Spain. PBMCs, B-cell-depleted T cells, or T cells provided the cDNA or gDNA that made up the material.

In the authors' workflow: Counts of nucleated cells, estimated from reference gene primer amplification, were obtained. Method: immunoSEQ multiplex PCR; TCRdb's copy keeps in-frame clones and lacks some. The DNA was the basis for D and trimming; V, J and clone size are from that table. The sample lists around 250,000 clones; around 83% were seen once. CDR3 length: 16 amino acids. Germline V gives CDR1 GTSNPN, CDR2 SVGIG (reference sequence). V was shortened by 3 bases and J by 6 bases, with 18 bases between the two germline ends. V and J are TRBV30 and TRBJ1-6; a possible D gene is TRBD1 (6 bases). The sequenced sample was peripheral blood. The source is a woman aged 40 to 50 who had recovered from COVID-19. CDR3 region: CAWRFDRLTFNSPLHF. The CDR3 region has the DNA TGTGCCTGGAGGTTTGACAGGCTCACGTTTAATTCACCCCTCCACTTT.